A single T cell receptor beta chain is shown here with its context. Its antigen is unknown. The data belong to a study of T cell responses to AZD1222 COVID-19 vaccine. For the study at large: Analyses pooled second doses at about 4 or about 12 weeks.

Clones were read by immunoSEQ multiplex PCR, and TCRdb kept only the in-frame ones, dropping some. The sample includes about 79,000 clones, 80% of them seen just once. Points from the study as a whole: Among vaccine-associated CD4 TCRs, coverage spanned spike, with dominance at 160-218 and 743-854. The sample set comprised mostly white British donors with more females, and clonal diversity was possibly underestimated. Seropositive at baseline were only six or seven AZD1222 recipients.

CDR1 is MNHNS, CDR2 SASEGT, per germline. The CDR3 consists of 15 residues. V was pared by 2 bases and J by 2 bases, with 12 bases between. The source of this sequence is an adult in good health. The source was peripheral blood, collected on day 0 of AZD1222 vaccination. V is TRBV6-1 and J is TRBJ1-2; D is perhaps TRBD1 (5 bases). The CDR3 loop is CASSENPGGNYGYTF. CDR3 DNA: TGTGCCAGCAGTGAAAACCCCGGGGGGAACTATGGCTACACCTTC.